This T cell receptor beta chain was retrieved from a study of regulatory T cells in long-lasting Graves disease (dated by TCRdb to the early 2020s). Study-level background: Antithyroid drugs had been taken for less than 3 months by newly diagnosed Graves' disease patients. A total of 35 or so samples were covered by TCR sequencing, comprising around 13 persistent and around 20 newly diagnosed Graves' disease patients. The study was conducted in China and was registered as a clinical trial. Peripheral blood TCR sequencing and RNA sequencing compared persistent Graves' disease patients with newly diagnosed Graves' disease patients. Results the study describes overall, beyond this receptor: Peripheral blood alone was examined, since thyroid tissue, which constituted the primary lesion, could not be accessed. Patients with persistent disease shared more public clonotypes (approximately 2,500) than newly diagnosed patients did (around 980). As a limitation, the authors acknowledged that the small sample size may reduce accuracy. Persistent Graves' disease patients showed lower TCR Shannon entropy and fewer highly expanded clones than newly diagnosed patients, suggesting clonal expansion. Sequencing and analysis were restricted to the TCR beta chain. TRBV28, TRBJ1-2 and TRBJ2-5 were preferentially used in persistent disease, while TRBV20-1 and TRBJ2-1 were favored in newly diagnosed disease.

This clonotype was seen only a few times. This receptor's antigen is unknown. A read error is possible here, since a much larger clone lies one base away. Libraries came from multiplex PCR. TCRdb shows the sequencer as Illumina HiSeq 4000. CDR3 regions were amplified by Arm-PCR with iRepertoire HTBI primers to construct TCR beta libraries. Before sequencing, the PCR products went through gel purification. On the study's bioinformatics: Across samples, roughly 60 TRBV and 13 to 15 TRBJ segments were identified and used for gene usage analysis of CDR3 amino acid clonotypes. COPE and FqMerger were used to merge filtered high-quality paired reads into contigs. BLAST was used to align contigs to the IMGT TRBV, TRBD and TRBJ reference genes, and CDR3 was defined following IMGT. Any clonotype with a frequency above 0.1% was classified as a highly expanded clone. Repertoire diversity was measured by Shannon entropy, and V-J evenness by the Gini coefficient. A clonotype found in more than one individual was treated as public. TCRdb reprocessed the public reads (quality trimming at Q25 with fastp, clone calling with MiXCR) and kept in-frame beta chains. Rows with one shared CDR3 protein collapse into an entry with the most common genes and DNA. TCRdb, not the authors, supplied the V and J calls. The sample data list under 400,000 distinct CDR3 sequences, and 16% of these were observed just once. Of the sample, about 32% is held by the ten largest clones.

There are 11 amino acids in the CDR3, from cysteine to phenylalanine inclusive. Only the CDR3 portion is preserved as DNA: 33 bases, with reading frame beginning at the first base. Per the germline V gene, SNHLY is the CDR1 and FYNNEI is the CDR2. The junction carries 5 bases between V and J, which are trimmed by 8 bases and 1 base respectively. This specimen's time point label, interpreted: newly diagnosed GD, antithyroid drugs for less than 3 months. RNA was extracted from PBMCs in TRIzol for both TCR sequencing and RNA sequencing. The diagnosis of Graves' disease followed American Thyroid Association guidelines. Patients for the study were recruited at an endocrinology department in Xi'an, China. From each patient, about 8.9 milliliters of peripheral blood was collected into an EDTA anticoagulant tube. Ficoll Paque Plus density gradient separation was used to isolate PBMCs, and no further T cell sorting was performed. An Agilent 2100 Bioanalyzer and agarose gel were used to check RNA quality, and a NanoDrop 2000 was used to measure RNA concentration.

In addition, the sample was reused for a study of T cells in Graves' hyperthyroidism and ophthalmopathy. Looking at the second paper: Graves' hyperthyroidism was defined as stable when no progression to ophthalmopathy occurred over 18 months of follow-up. Hyperthyroidism patients were aged 18 to 65 years and newly diagnosed, with disease duration of less than 2 months. The study excluded patients with uncontrolled infections, other autoimmune diseases, pregnancy or lactation. Diagnoses relied on clinical symptoms, serum thyroxine and TRAb, thyroid ultrasound and orbital computed tomography. The first round of RT-PCR for the TCR CDR3 was performed with the HTBI primer set and the Qiagen OneStep RT-PCR kit. Blood samples also contained most of the expanded thyroid clonotypes (frequency above 0.001), which suggests that blood repertoires may reflect thyroid immune responses. A model built on a 13 V-J signature distinguished ophthalmopathy from stable hyperthyroidism, reaching roughly 88% sensitivity and about 81% specificity in cross-validation and 80%/75% in testing. In validation, the model predicted progression to ophthalmopathy a median of roughly six months before onset, with about 70% sensitivity and around 76% specificity. TCR V-J signatures able to tell the groups apart were searched for in a discovery cohort of 90 to 100 patients, of whom over 40 had Graves' ophthalmopathy and around 57 had stable Graves' hyperthyroidism. An independent validation cohort of around 19 hyperthyroidism patients and 17 patients who later progressed to ophthalmopathy tested prospective prediction of ophthalmopathy. For training and testing, the approximately 92 patients in the discovery cohort were randomly divided in a 7:3 ratio. In about 6 Graves' hyperthyroidism patients, the study also compared T-cell repertoires from thyroid tissue with T-cell repertoires from blood. After sampling, hyperthyroidism patients received methimazole starting at 30 mg daily, and ophthalmopathy patients received high-dose intravenous methylprednisolone. Libraries were constructed in a second round of multiplex PCR, after which size selection and purification were performed. Sequencing of the libraries was done on an Illumina HiSeq2000 using paired-end 100 bp reads. SOAPnuke was used to process the raw data, removing reads that contained adapters or uncalled bases, had a mean Phred below 15, or lacked an exact match to the constant primer or identifier. COPE v1.2.5 was used to merge the high-quality paired reads, and each unique nucleotide sequence was defined as a clonotype. Clonotypes were aligned to IMGT TRBV, TRBD and TRBJ reference segments using MiTCR v1.1. The analysis included only V-J combinations with a frequency above 0.0001, which together covered around 99% of the repertoires. A TCS score was defined as the ratio of F50 (clonal expansion) to E x V (chaos), with BLOSUM62-based TCRdist applied between CDR3 peptides within each V-J. Welch's t-statistics and random forest reduced just over 500 V-J features to around 14, which were used in a naive Bayes classifier (R e1071). Sample size was not statistically predetermined, and investigators were not blinded to group allocation. TCR Vbeta CDR3 sequencing of around 130 peripheral blood samples (43 ophthalmopathy, 75 hyperthyroidism and roughly 17 progressor patients) is reported in the paper.

This material consisted of peripheral blood mononuclear cells (PBMCs), taken at new diagnosis, from a patient treated with antithyroid drugs. The V gene is TRBV2 and the J gene is TRBJ1-1; the D gene cannot be named for sure. The receptor comes from a man aged 40-49 years with Graves disease. Donor details come from another sample of the same person, matched by shared clones. The DNA reads as follows: TGTGCCAGCCAGAGGAACACTGAAGCTTTCTTT. Its protein is CASQRNTEAFF.